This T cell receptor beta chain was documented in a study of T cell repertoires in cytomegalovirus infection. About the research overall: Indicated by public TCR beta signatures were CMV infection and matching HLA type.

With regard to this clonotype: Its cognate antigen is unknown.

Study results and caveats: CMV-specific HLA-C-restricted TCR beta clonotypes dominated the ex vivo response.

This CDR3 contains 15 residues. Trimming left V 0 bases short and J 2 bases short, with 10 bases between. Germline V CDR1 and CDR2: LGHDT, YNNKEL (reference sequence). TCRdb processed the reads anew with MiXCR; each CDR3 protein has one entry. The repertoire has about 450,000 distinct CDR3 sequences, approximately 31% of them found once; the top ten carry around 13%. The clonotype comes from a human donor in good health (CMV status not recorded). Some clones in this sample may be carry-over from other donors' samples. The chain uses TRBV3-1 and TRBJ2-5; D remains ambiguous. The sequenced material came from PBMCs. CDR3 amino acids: CASSQELGRQETQYF. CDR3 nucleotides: TGTGCCAGCAGCCAAGAGTTGGGTAGGCAAGAGACCCAGTACTTC.